Listed here is a single T cell receptor (beta chain). The target antigen is unknown. These data come from a study of blood T cells in healthy people across ages. Through a sample-barcoded 5' primer and a J-beta primer mix, a second PCR was run for roughly 6 to 12 cycles. MiXCR was run by TCRdb on the 5' RACE reads, yielding one entry per CDR3 protein. The data contain around 1.7 million distinct CDR3 sequences, about 30% of them singletons. The study's findings and limits: Investigators viewed diversity estimates from one million T cells as underestimates, the study reported.

The V gene end was trimmed by 6 bases and the J gene end by 1 base; junction bases not matched to a gene: 8. This CDR3 has 16 amino acids. Germline CDR1 and CDR2: SGHRS and YFSETQ. PBMCs, at least 6 million per sample, were isolated. The V gene is TRBV5-1, the J gene TRBJ2-7; 12 nucleotides agree with TRBD2. The sequence came from a woman in her twenties or thirties in good health. The sequencing sample was made of blood. In DNA form, the CDR3 reads TGCGCCAGCAACTTTACTAGCGGGGGGAAGTCCTACGAGCAGTACTTC. It specifies CASNFTSGGKSYEQYF.